Shown below are 7 T cell receptor beta chains from a single sample sequenced in a study of long-term antiretroviral therapy in people with HIV. Survey-level resolution applied to immunoSEQ assay v3.0. TCRdb's copy holds only in-frame clones and misses some; the assay was immunoSEQ multiplex PCR. The data hold around 13,000 clones, with about 80% observed a single time. The sample in question was unsorted PBMCs, obtained 3.2 years before starting antiretroviral therapy. Receptors originate from a middle-aged man with HIV.

V and J are TRBV5-5 and TRBJ1-1, with D uncertain. There are 13 residues in the CDR3. V was clipped by 0 bases and J by 0 bases, with 3 bases between them. The germline V gene has CDR1 SGHKS and CDR2 YYEKEE (reference sequence). The CDR3: CASSLGVNTEAFF. The DNA for the CDR3 is TGTGCCAGCAGCTTGGGAGTGAACACTGAAGCTTTCTTT. The whole variable domain, filled in from reference TRBV5-5 and TRBJ1-1, reads DAGVTQSPTHLIKTRGQQVTLRCSPISGHKSVSWYQQVLGQGPQFIFQYYEKEERGRGNFPDRFSARQFPNYSSELNVNALLLGDSALYLCASSLGVNTEAFFGQGTRLTVV.

This sequence joins TRBV7-9 and TRBJ1-3; D call uncertain. The CDR3 sequence is 13 residues long. The germline gives CDR1 SEHNR, CDR2 FQNEAQ (reference sequence). V lost 2 bases to trimming and J lost 9 bases, with 11 bases between them. This chain's CDR3 is CASSLTDGTTIYF. The DNA for the CDR3 is TGTGCCAGCAGCTTAACCGATGGTACCACCATATATTTT.

The CDR3 here is CSASWNYGYTF. The DNA of the CDR3 is TGCAGTGCTTCCTGGAACTATGGCTACACCTTC. The chain carries TRBV20-1 and TRBJ1-2; D unclear. The CDR3 is made up of 11 amino acids. The V gene lost 5 bases and the J gene lost 2 bases, with 6 bases spanning the gap. Germline V gene lookup returns CDR1 DFQATT and CDR2 SNEGSKA (reference sequence).

The chain carries TRBV9 and TRBJ2-3, with TRBD2 identical over 8 bases. With V trimmed by 1 base and J by 4 bases, 5 bases remained unmatched. This CDR3 has 15 amino acids. Looked up from germline, CDR1 is SGDLS and CDR2 is YYNGEE. The CDR3 nucleotides read TGTGCCAGCAGCGTATTAGCGGGGCCTCCAGATACGCAGTATTTT. Protein product: CASSVLAGPPDTQYF.

The genes are TRBV27 and TRBJ1-4; the D gene is possibly TRBD1 (5 bases). V dropped 6 bases and J dropped 0 bases, with 8 bases sitting between them. Looked up from germline, CDR1 is MNHEY and CDR2 is SMNVEV (reference sequence). CDR3 length: 14 residues. The CDR3 region has the DNA TGTGCCAGCAGCGGGACTGCAACTAATGAAAAACTGTTTTTT. Its translation is CASSGTATNEKLFF.

The chain links TRBV4-1 to TRBJ2-6; D gene ambiguous. This CDR3 contains 15 residues. Germline CDR1 and CDR2: MGHRA and YSYEKL. V dropped 1 base and J dropped 1 base, with 5 bases sitting between them. Here the CDR3 DNA reads TGCGCCAGCAGCCAAGTAGGGTCTGGGGCCAACGTCCTGACTTTC. Protein product: CASSQVGSGANVLTF.

V and J are TRBV19 and TRBJ1-1; D remains ambiguous. Trimming shortened V by 4 bases and J by 4 bases, and 10 bases separated the two germline ends. Per the germline V gene, CDR1 is LNHDA and CDR2 is SQIVND (reference sequence). The CDR3 loop spans 13 amino acids. CDR3 amino acids: CASSTARGTEAFF. The CDR3 region has the DNA TGTGCCAGTAGTACTGCCCGAGGCACTGAAGCTTTCTTT.